This TCR beta chain derives from a study of T-cell memory formation after mild COVID-19. Across the study: TCR clusters showed largely donor specificity.

Concerning this clonotype itself: The antigen is not known.

TCR alpha and TCR beta cDNA libraries with sample barcodes and UMIs came from 5'RACE using constant-segment primers. TCRdb re-called the 5' RACE reads through MiXCR, storing one row per CDR3 protein. Of over 250,000 distinct CDR3 sequences in the sample, more than 15% were seen once. The study, taken as a whole, reports: Contracting CD8+ clones were enriched in EMRA, CD4+ mainly in CM and EM. Proof of SARS-CoV-2 specificity was absent for the second-wave clones that crested on day 37.

The germline V gene has CDR1 SGHRS and CDR2 YFSETQ. CDR3 length: 15 amino acids. V lost 4 bases to trimming and J lost 7 bases, with 18 bases between them. The TCR comes from a man between 18 and 29 years old who had mild COVID-19 (a few samples of this study predate the infection). Cell type and time point are not known. Sequenced sample: PBMCs or a T cell subset sorted from them (not recorded which). This sequence joins TRBV5-1 and TRBJ2-1; D is possibly TRBD1 (5 bases). CDR3: CASSLRVTSGNEQFF. In DNA form, the CDR3 reads TGCGCCAGCAGCCTCCGGGTCACCTCAGGGAATGAGCAGTTCTTC.